This TCR beta chain was captured in a study of tumor-infiltrating lymphocytes in oesophageal squamous cell carcinoma. The CDR3 has 14 amino acids. V was trimmed by 1 base and J by 6 bases, leaving 13 bases between them. Per the germline V gene, CDR1 is DFQATT and CDR2 is SNEGSKA (reference sequence). The sample holds a few counts of this clonotype. Via MiXCR, TCRdb re-called the PCR reads, giving one row per CDR3 protein. The sample gives roughly 3,600 distinct CDR3 sequences, roughly 19% of which show up once; around 50% is in the top ten. The sequence was collected from a male donor with esophageal squamous cell carcinoma. V and J are TRBV20-1 and TRBJ2-1, with a possible D match to TRBD1 (5 bases). Sample: normal esophageal tissue next to the tumor. The CDR3 nucleotides are TGCAGTGCTAGAGTCCCAGGGAAAATCAATGAGCAGTTCTTC. Amino acid sequence: CSARVPGKINEQFF.